This T cell receptor (beta chain) was retrieved from a study of T cells in localized non-small cell lung cancer. This clone has only one observation. No antigen is known for it. Sequencing used immunoSEQ multiplex PCR; TCRdb keeps in-frame clones, though not all of them. The repertoire holds tens of thousands of clones, 70% to 90% seen once, with 22% in the top ten. From germline, CDR1 is LGHNA and CDR2 YNFKEQ. The CDR3 is 13 amino acids. Trimming shortened V by 0 bases and J by 7 bases, and 9 bases separated the two germline ends. Study results and limitations: There was higher T cell clonality in uninvolved adjacent lung than in tumor, and it was highest there. Adjacent lung had a median approximately 57 of the 100 largest tumor clones.

Specimen: peripheral blood, collected before any cancer treatment. The rearrangement links TRBV4-2 to TRBJ1-2; D is possibly TRBD1 (6 bases). The receptor was isolated from a man aged 35-75 years with stage I squamous cell lung carcinoma. The CDR3 spells CASSQDTGPGYTF. The CDR3 nucleotides read TGTGCCAGCAGCCAAGATACAGGGCCTGGCTACACCTTC.